This paragraph covers one TCR beta chain sequence. Antigen unknown. Obtained from alopecia areata patients were lesional scalp punch biopsies along with peripheral blood. Both CD4+ and CD8+ T cells were separated by sorting PBMCs. The sample originates from a study of CD8+ T cells in alopecia areata. As for the study in general: Tofacitinib treatment spanned 6 to 18 months, with 6 months off drug afterward.

Whole-study findings and limits: Tissue-resident alphabeta T cells belonging to normal skin likewise get sequenced within scalp specimens.

Reverse transcription of extracted RNA yielded cDNA, which provided the sequencing template. Libraries were prepared by immunoSEQ multiplex PCR; TCRdb keeps only in-frame clonotypes and omits some of them. The table lists around 120,000 clones, roughly two fifths of them singletons. V lost 5 bases and J lost 4, with 12 bases in between. The CDR3 loop spans 13 amino acids. The germline gives CDR1 SGHTA, CDR2 FQGNSA. The material sequenced was CD4+ T cells sorted from blood. The sequence was collected from a human donor with alopecia areata. The rearrangement uses TRBV7-2 and TRBJ2-7; no firm D call. The CDR3 DNA follows: TGTGCCAGCAGCCCAGACCGTCCGTACGAGCAGTACTTC. This translates into CASSPDRPYEQYF.